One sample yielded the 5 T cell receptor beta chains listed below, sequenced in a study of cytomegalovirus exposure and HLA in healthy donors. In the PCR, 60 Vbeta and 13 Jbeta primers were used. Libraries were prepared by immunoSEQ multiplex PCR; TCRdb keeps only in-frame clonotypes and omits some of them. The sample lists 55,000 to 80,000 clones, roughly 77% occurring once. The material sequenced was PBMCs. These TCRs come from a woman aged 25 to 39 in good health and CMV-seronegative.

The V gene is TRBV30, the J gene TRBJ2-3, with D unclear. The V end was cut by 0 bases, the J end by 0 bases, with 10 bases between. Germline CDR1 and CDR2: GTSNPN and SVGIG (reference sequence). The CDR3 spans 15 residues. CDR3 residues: CAWSVLEPSTDTQYF. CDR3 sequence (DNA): TGTGCCTGGAGTGTTTTAGAGCCTAGCACAGATACGCAGTATTTT.

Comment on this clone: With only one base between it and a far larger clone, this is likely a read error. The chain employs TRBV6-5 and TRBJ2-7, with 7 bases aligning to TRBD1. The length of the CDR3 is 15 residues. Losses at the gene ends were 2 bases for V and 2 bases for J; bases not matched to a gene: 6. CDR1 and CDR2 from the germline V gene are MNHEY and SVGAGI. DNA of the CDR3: TGTGCCAGCAGTTACGCACAGACAGGGACCTACGAGCAGTACTTC. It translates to CASSYAQTGTYEQYF.

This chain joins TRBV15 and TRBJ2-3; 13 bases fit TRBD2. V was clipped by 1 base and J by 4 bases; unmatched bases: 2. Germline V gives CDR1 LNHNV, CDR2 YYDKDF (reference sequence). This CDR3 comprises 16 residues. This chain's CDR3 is CATSRGLAGGSDTQYF. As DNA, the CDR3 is TGTGCCACCAGCAGAGGACTAGCGGGAGGTTCAGATACGCAGTATTTT. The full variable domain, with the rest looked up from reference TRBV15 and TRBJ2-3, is DAMVIQNPRYQVTQFGKPVTLSCSQTLNHNVMYWYQQKSSQAPKLLFHYYDKDFNNEADTPDNFQSRRPNTSFCFLDIRSPGLGDTAMYLCATSRGLAGGSDTQYFGPGTRLTVL.

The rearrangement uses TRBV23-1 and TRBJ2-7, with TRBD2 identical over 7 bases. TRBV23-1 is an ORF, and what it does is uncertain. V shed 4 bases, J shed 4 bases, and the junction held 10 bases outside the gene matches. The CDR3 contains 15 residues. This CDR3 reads CASSPRTSSGYEQYV. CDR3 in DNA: TGCGCCAGCAGTCCTAGGACTAGTTCGGGGTACGAGCAGTACGTC.

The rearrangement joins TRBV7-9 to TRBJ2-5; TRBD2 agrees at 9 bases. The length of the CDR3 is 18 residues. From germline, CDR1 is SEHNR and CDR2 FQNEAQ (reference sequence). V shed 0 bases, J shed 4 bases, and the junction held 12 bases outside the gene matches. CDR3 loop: CASSLAILGGLAPETQYF. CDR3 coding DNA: TGTGCCAGCAGCTTAGCAATCCTGGGGGGACTAGCCCCAGAGACCCAGTACTTC.